This T cell receptor beta chain was profiled in a study of cytotoxic CD8 clonotypes in ibrutinib-treated CLL. Across the whole study: Partial response occurred in some 25 patients and complete response in 2; at median about 70 months, 14 remained remitted and approximately twelve progressed. Productive templates averaged about 250,000 per sample, and productive rearrangements 94,082. General study points: Sampling schedules were unmatched across sustained-remission and progressing patients. Public clonotypes, found uncommonly, either contracted or stayed stable on treatment.

Libraries were prepared by immunoSEQ multiplex PCR; TCRdb keeps only in-frame clonotypes and omits some of them. The data contain more than 150,000 clones, roughly 72% of them singletons. Regarding this clone: Its target is not known.

The clonotype was recovered from a human donor with chronic lymphocytic leukemia. Sequenced here: PBMCs, sampled after 24 months of ibrutinib treatment.

The CDR3 here is CASSRDREQETQYF. CDR3 DNA sequence: TGCGCCAGCAGCAGGGACAGGGAACAAGAGACCCAGTACTTC. The chain employs TRBV5-1 and TRBJ2-5, with 9 positions matching TRBD1. V dropped 4 bases and J dropped 2; count of bases not matched to a gene: 3. The CDR3 length is 14 residues. Germline assignment: CDR1 SGHRS and CDR2 YFSETQ.